This T cell receptor (beta chain) is drawn from a study of shared clonotypes between healthy human individuals. V gave up 6 bases and J gave up 8 bases, with 16 bases separating them. Germline CDR1 and CDR2: MNHEY and SVGAGI. The CDR3 runs 14 residues. The sample holds one count of this clone. The repertoire was sequenced with immunoSEQ multiplex PCR; TCRdb's copy has only in-frame clones and lacks some. The table lists some 2,400,000 clones, approximately 96% of them singletons. The chain carries TRBV6-5 and TRBJ1-4; D is uncertain. The sequenced sample consisted of naive CD4+ T cells sorted from blood. As for subset: CD45RA+ positively selected. This receptor was identified in a man aged 18 to 35 in good health. The CDR3 loop is CASRPGLLGEKLFF. The DNA of the CDR3 is TGTGCCAGCAGACCGGGCCTTTTAGGGGAAAAACTGTTTTTT.